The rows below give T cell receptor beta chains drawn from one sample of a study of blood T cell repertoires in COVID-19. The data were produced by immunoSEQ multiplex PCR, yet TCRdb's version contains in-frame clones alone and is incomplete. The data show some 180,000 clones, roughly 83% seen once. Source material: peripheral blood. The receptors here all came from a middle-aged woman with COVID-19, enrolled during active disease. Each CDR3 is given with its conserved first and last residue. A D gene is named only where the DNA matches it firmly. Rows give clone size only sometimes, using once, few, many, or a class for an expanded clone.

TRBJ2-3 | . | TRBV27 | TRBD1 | TGTGCCAGCAGTTTATTGGGCAGACAGGGGGGTTCCACAGATACGCAGTATTTT | CASSLLGRQGGSTDTQYF
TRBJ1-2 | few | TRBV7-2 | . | TGTGCCAGCAGCCCCAACTACAACCTTAACTATGGCTACACCTTC | CASSPNYNLNYGYTF
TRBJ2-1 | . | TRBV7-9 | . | TGTGCCAGCAGCGCGTACAATGAGCAGTTCTTC | CASSAYNEQFF
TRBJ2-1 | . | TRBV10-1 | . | TGCGCCAGCAGCCAGACTTGGGTAAATGAGCAGTTCTTC | CASSQTWVNEQFF
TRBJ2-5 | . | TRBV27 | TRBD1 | TGTGCCAGCAGTCTCGGACAGGGGGGTACGGTGACCCAGTACTTC | CASSLGQGGTVTQYF
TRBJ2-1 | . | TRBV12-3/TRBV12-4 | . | TGTGCCAGCAGGGCCCCCAATGAGCAGTTCTTC | CASRAPNEQFF
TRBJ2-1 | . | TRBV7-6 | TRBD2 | TGTGCCAGCAGCCAGGGGGCTAGCGGGAGCTCCTACAATGAGCAGTTCTTC | CASSQGASGSSYNEQFF
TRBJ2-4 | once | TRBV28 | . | TGTGCCAGCAGTTTTGGGCAGGGAAACCTCCCGAAAAACATTCAGTACTTC | CASSFGQGNLPKNIQYF
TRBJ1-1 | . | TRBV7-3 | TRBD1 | TGTGCCAGCAGCCAACAGGGGGCCACGACTGAAGCTTTCTTT | CASSQQGATTEAFF
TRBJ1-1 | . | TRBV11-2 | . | TGTGCCAGCAGCTTTACAGGGCCTCTTGAAGCTTTCTTT | CASSFTGPLEAFF
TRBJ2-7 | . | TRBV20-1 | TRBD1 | TGCAGTGCTAGTAGGGAGACAGGGGGCGGGGGCGAGCAGTACTTC | CSASRETGGGGEQYF
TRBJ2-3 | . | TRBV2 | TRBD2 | TGTGCCAGCAGTGAACTCGGTAGCGGGACCTGGACAGATACGCAGTATTTT | CASSELGSGTWTDTQYF
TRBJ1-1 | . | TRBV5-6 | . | TGTGCCAGCAGCTCCTCCCATGTAGGGAGGGCTTTCTTT | CASSSSHVGRAFF
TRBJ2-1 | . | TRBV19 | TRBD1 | TGTGCCAGTAGGCCAGACAGGGTTTCCTACAATGAGCAGTTCTTC | CASRPDRVSYNEQFF
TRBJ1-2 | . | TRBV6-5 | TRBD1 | TGTGCCAGCAGTTACTCGGCAGGGGGTAACTATGGCTACACCTTC | CASSYSAGGNYGYTF
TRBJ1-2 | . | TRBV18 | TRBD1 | TGTGCCAGCTCACCAGAGACAGGGGTCTCCTATGGCTACACCTTC | CASSPETGVSYGYTF
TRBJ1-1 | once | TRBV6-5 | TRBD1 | TGTGCCAGCAGTTACTTCGGGGACAGTGAAGCTTTCTTT | CASSYFGDSEAFF
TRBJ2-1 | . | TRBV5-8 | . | TGTGCCAGCAGCTTGGGCCTAGTCGCCAATGAGCAGTTCTTC | CASSLGLVANEQFF
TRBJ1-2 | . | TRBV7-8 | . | TGTGCCAGCAGCTTAGCGGCGGCAGATGGCTACACCTTC | CASSLAAADGYTF
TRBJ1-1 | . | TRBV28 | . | TGTGCCAGCAGCCCCGGCGGGACGATGAACACTGAAGCTTTCTTT | CASSPGGTMNTEAFF
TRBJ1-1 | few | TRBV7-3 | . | TGTGCCAGCAGCCCGTCCTTAGGGAGAAACACTGAAGCTTTCTTT | CASSPSLGRNTEAFF
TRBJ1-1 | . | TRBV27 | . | TGTGCCAGCAGGGGGACGGGGAGGACTGAAGCTTTCTTT | CASRGTGRTEAFF
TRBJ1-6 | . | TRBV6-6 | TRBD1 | TGTGCCAGCAGGAGGGACAGGAATAATTCACCCCTCCACTTT | CASRRDRNNSPLHF
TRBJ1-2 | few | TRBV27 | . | TGTGCCAGCAGTTTATCCCCAGACTACTATGGCTACACCTTC | CASSLSPDYYGYTF
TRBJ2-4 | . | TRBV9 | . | TGTGCCAGCAGCGTAGGGGCCCTAGCCAAAAACATTCAGTACTTC | CASSVGALAKNIQYF
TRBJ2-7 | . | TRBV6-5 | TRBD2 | TGTGCCAGCAGTTACTCGGGGGGGTCCTACGAGCAGTACTTC | CASSYSGGSYEQYF
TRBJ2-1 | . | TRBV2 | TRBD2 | TGTGCCGGGGGACTAGCATACAATGAGCAGTTCTTC | CAGGLAYNEQFF
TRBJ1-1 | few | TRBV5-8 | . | TGTGCCAGCAGCAAAAGGGGGTGGGCGAACACTGAAGCTTTCTTT | CASSKRGWANTEAFF
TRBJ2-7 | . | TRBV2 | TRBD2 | TGTGCCAGCAGTGTCGGACTAGCGGGGGCCGAGCAGTACTTC | CASSVGLAGAEQYF
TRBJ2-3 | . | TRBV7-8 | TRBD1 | TGTGCCAGCAGCTTAGAGGGGGCTAGCACAGATACGCAGTATTTT | CASSLEGASTDTQYF
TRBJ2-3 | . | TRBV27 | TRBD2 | TGTGCCAGCAGTACGGGACTAGCGGGAGCGGGAGATACGCAGTATTTT | CASSTGLAGAGDTQYF
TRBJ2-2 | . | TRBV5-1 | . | TGCGCCAGCAGCTATGACAGGTCTTTTGGGACCGGGGAGCTGTTTTTT | CASSYDRSFGTGELFF
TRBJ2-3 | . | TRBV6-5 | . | TGTGCCAGCAGAAGGGACACAGCCACAGATACGCAGTATTTT | CASRRDTATDTQYF
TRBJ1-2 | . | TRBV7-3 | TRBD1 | TGTGCCAGCAGCCGAGGGACAGGGTCGCAGATATTC | CASSRGTGSQIF
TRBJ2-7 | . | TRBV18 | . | TGTGCCAGCTCAATGCAGGGGTACGAGCAGTACTTC | CASSMQGYEQYF
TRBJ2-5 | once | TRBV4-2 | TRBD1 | TGTGCCAGCAGCCAAGGACAGGGGGGATTTGAGACCCAGTACTTC | CASSQGQGGFETQYF
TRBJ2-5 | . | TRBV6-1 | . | TGTGCCAGCAGTGAAGGCCTAGCGAAAAGGGTCCTTTTGGGGACCCAGTACTTC | CASSEGLAKRVLLGTQYF
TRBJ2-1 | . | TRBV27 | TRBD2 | TGTGCCAGCAGGTCGGGACTAGCGGGAGTTCACAATGAGCAGTTCTTC | CASRSGLAGVHNEQFF
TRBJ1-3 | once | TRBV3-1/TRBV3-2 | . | TGTGCCAGCAGCCAACGGTGGGGGGATTCTGGAAACACCATATATTTT | CASSQRWGDSGNTIYF
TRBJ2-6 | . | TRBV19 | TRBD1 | TGTGCCAGTACCCTTGAAACTGTCGGGACAGGGGGCCTCTCTGGGGCCAACGTCCTGACTTTC | CASTLETVGTGGLSGANVLTF
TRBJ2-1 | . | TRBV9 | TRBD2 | TGTGCCAGCAGCGTAGTTGCGGGGGGGAGCTCCTACAATGAGCAGTTCTTC | CASSVVAGGSSYNEQFF